The 29 T cell receptor beta chains in this list originate from one sample, sequenced in a study of esophageal squamous cell carcinoma under preoperative chemotherapy (dated by TCRdb to 2016 to 2018). Receptor libraries were prepared by PCR. Reads for this sample came from a HiSeq X Ten. TCRdb itself trimmed the public reads at Q25 with fastp, ran MiXCR and retained productive beta chains. Every CDR3 protein is listed once, alongside the most common genes and DNA of its rows. This sample lists about 30,000 distinct CDR3 sequences; less than 55% were detected once. The ten most abundant clones make up over 9.5% of the sample. The meaning of the sample's time point label: before preoperative PTX-NDP chemotherapy. Sampling was conducted from a patient given preoperative chemotherapy. The receptors here all came from a human donor with esophageal squamous cell carcinoma. The donor label of this sample is uncertain.

The genes are TRBV12-3 or TRBV12-4 and TRBJ2-5; a weak D match, TRBD1 (6 bases). The CDR3 length is 14 residues. V lost 7 bases to trimming and J lost 1 base, with 13 bases between them. The DNA for the CDR3 is TGTGCCAGCAATGCACAGGGCCTCCAAGAGACCCAGTACTTC. Its protein is CASNAQGLQETQYF.

The chain couples TRBV7-2 to TRBJ2-1, with 7 nucleotides matching TRBD1. Gene TRBJ2-5 matches the end of the DNA better, so the J call may be wrong. The CDR3 is made up of 16 amino acids. Germline lookup yields CDR1 SGHTA and CDR2 FQGNSA. The CDR3, as DNA: TGTGCCAGCAGCCGAGGGCACAGGGGAGACGGAGACACCCAGTACTTC. Translated: CASSRGHRGDGDTQYF.

This clonotype was seen repeatedly, ten times or more. V gene TRBV6-1 combines with J gene TRBJ1-2; 7 positions match TRBD1. CDR3 length: 14 amino acids. The V segment lost 4 bases and the J segment 7 bases; nucleotides outside the gene matches: 9. Germline-derived CDR1 and CDR2 are MNHNS and SASEGT. The chain's CDR3 is CASSAITGAGGYTF. CDR3 coding DNA: TGTGCCAGCAGTGCAATCACAGGGGCCGGTGGCTACACCTTC.

CDR3 loop: CASGPGEQSGANVLTF. The CDR3 DNA reads as TGTGCTAGTGGTCCAGGGGAACAATCTGGGGCCAACGTCCTGACTTTC. V and J are TRBV12-5 and TRBJ2-6, with D maybe TRBD1 (6 bases). Trimming left V 5 bases short and J 1 base short, with 12 bases between. The V gene's germline CDR1 is LGHNT and CDR2 FRNRAP. This CDR3 has 16 residues.

This clonotype was counted at least ten times. This chain connects TRBV11-3 to TRBJ1-3, with 7 nucleotides matching TRBD1. Trimming cost V 2 bases and J 0 bases; bases outside gene matches: 7. This CDR3 region has 17 residues. Germline assignment: CDR1 SGHNT and CDR2 YENEEA. The CDR3 sequence: CASSLQHRGLSGNTIYF. CDR3 DNA sequence: TGTGCCAGCAGCTTACAGCACAGGGGCCTCTCTGGAAACACCATATATTTT.

This rearrangement joins TRBV6-1 to TRBJ2-7; D is perhaps TRBD2 (7 bases). The V and J ends lost 1 base and 4 bases respectively, with 17 bases between them. Germline V gene lookup returns CDR1 MNHNS and CDR2 SASEGT. The CDR3 is 16 residues long. The CDR3 loop is CASSEGGGGQLYEQYF. The CDR3 DNA sequence: TGTGCCAGCAGTGAAGGGGGAGGGGGGCAATTATACGAGCAGTACTTC.

For the CDR3, the DNA is TGTGCCAGCAGTTTGACTGGAAGCTACAATGCGCAGTATTTT. This encodes CASSLTGSYNAQYF. The chain recombines TRBV12-3 or TRBV12-4 with TRBJ2-3, with D hard to call. V was trimmed by 3 bases and J by 10 bases, leaving 17 bases between them. The CDR3 contains 14 residues.

Notes on this clonotype: The junction and the germline gene differ at one end; a read error may be behind it. The chain has TRBV7-2 and TRBJ2-3, with D perhaps given as TRBD1 or TRBD2 (5 bases each). The J call may not be correct, given that the DNA end is closer to TRBJ2-4. CDR1 and CDR2 (germline): SGHTA, FQGNSA. This CDR3 is 16 amino acids long. The CDR3 sequence: CASRAPGRRAKNTQYF. CDR3 sequence (DNA): TGTGCCAGCCGCGCACCGGGGCGGAGAGCCAAAAACACTCAGTACTTC.

This chain uses TRBV25-1 with TRBJ1-2; D call uncertain. The germline V gene encodes CDR1 MGHDK and CDR2 SYGVNS. V was clipped by 4 bases and J by 4 bases, with 10 bases between them. CDR3 size: 13 residues. In nucleotides, the CDR3 is TGTGCCAGCAGTGTCCAGGCCGGCTATGGCTACACCTTC. Encoded protein: CASSVQAGYGYTF.

V is TRBV30 and J is TRBJ2-4; D is tentatively TRBD1 or TRBD2 (7 bases each). Germline loops: CDR1 GTSNPN, CDR2 SVGIG (reference sequence). The CDR3 length is 16 residues. V shed 0 bases and J shed 7 bases, with 19 bases lying between them. In DNA, the CDR3 is TGTGCCTGGAGTGTAGGCAGGGGGGGGACCCCCAACATTCAGTACTTC. As protein: CAWSVGRGGTPNIQYF.

To note about this clonotype: At one boundary the junction diverges from the germline segment, which might be a read error. V usage is TRBV7-2 and J usage is TRBJ2-5; D remains ambiguous. CDR1 and CDR2 (germline): SGHTA, FQGNSA. The CDR3 is 15 residues long. The CDR3 DNA reads TGTGCCAGCAGTAGCACAACGATTGCCAAAGAGATCCAGTACTTC. Translated, it gives CASSSTTIAKEIQYF.

The sample holds a few counts of this clonotype. This chain links TRBV7-2 with TRBJ2-1; D is possibly TRBD2 (6 bases). This CDR3 spans 18 amino acids. Germline V CDR1 and CDR2: SGHTA, FQGNSA. V lost 5 bases to trimming and J lost 4 bases, with 24 bases between them. CDR3 in amino acids: CASSPMFPGGTYYNEQFF. DNA for the CDR3: TGTGCCAGCAGCCCCATGTTCCCCGGCGGGACCTATTACAATGAGCAGTTCTTC.

This clonotype was detected only a few times. The rearrangement joins TRBV12-3 or TRBV12-4 to TRBJ2-5; D remains unclear. The CDR3 runs 12 residues. The germline V and J ends were trimmed by 1 base and 1 base, with 1 base remaining between them. CDR3 region: CASSLGQETQYF. CDR3 nucleotide sequence: TGTGCCAGCAGTTTAGGCCAAGAGACCCAGTACTTC.

This clonotype was observed a few times. This chain links TRBV11-2 with TRBJ2-1; no firm D call. This CDR3 spans 20 amino acids. The germline gives CDR1 SGHAT, CDR2 FQNNGV. Deletions cut 1 base from V and 2 bases from J, with 24 bases between. The CDR3, as DNA: TGTGCCAGCAGCTTAGTAATTAGGAGCCAAGGGTTCCGCCCCTACAATGAGCAGTTCTTC. Translation: CASSLVIRSQGFRPYNEQFF.

The chain has TRBV19 and TRBJ2-6; no firm D call. V lost 6 bases, J lost 6 bases, and 9 bases lay in between. The CDR3 runs 13 residues. Germline assignment: CDR1 LNHDA and CDR2 SQIVND (reference sequence). CDR3 sequence (DNA): TGTGCCAGTAGAACGGTATCGGCCAACGTCCTGACTTTC. It encodes CASRTVSANVLTF.

The rearrangement uses TRBV7-2 and TRBJ2-4; D is perhaps TRBD2 (6 bases). Trimming cost V 5 bases and J 13 bases, with 27 bases left between them. Germline V gene data show CDR1 as SGHTA and CDR2 as FQGNSA. The CDR3 length is 16 residues. CDR3 amino acids: CASSGWGLAAKDTQYF. CDR3 nucleotide sequence: TGTGCCAGCAGCGGCTGGGGACTGGCAGCCAAAGATACGCAGTACTTC.

As regards this clonotype: One junction end does not reproduce the germline sequence, and a read error may be involved. V usage is TRBV7-8 and J usage is TRBJ2-3; no clear D. Germline CDR1 reads SGHVS; CDR2 reads FQNEAQ. This CDR3 comprises 15 residues. The CDR3 here is CASSLRQRAKDIQYF. The CDR3 DNA follows: TGTGCCAGCAGCTTACGCCAGCGAGCCAAAGACATTCAGTATTTC.

Ten or more counts support this clonotype. This may come from a read error, since a much larger clone is one base off. The chain is built from TRBV12-3 or TRBV12-4 and TRBJ2-1, with D unclear. V shed 0 bases and J shed 10 bases, with 19 bases lying between them. The length of the CDR3 is 16 residues. CDR3 protein: CASSLALNRASYEQFF. The CDR3 nucleotides are TGTGCCAGCAGTTTAGCGCTCAACCGAGCTTCCTACGAGCAGTTCTTC.

This clonotype was recorded at least ten times. The chain employs TRBV11-3 and TRBJ1-1, with 8 bases fitting TRBD1. Germline CDR1 is SGHNT and CDR2 is YENEEA. The CDR3 has 17 amino acids. V dropped 6 bases and J dropped 5; count of bases not matched to a gene: 17. The CDR3: CASRPGQGSHGVTEAFF. CDR3 in DNA: TGTGCCAGCAGACCTGGACAGGGCTCACACGGGGTGACTGAAGCTTTCTTT.

This sequence joins TRBV28 and TRBJ2-3; D might be TRBD2 (6 bases). The J call is in doubt because the DNA end fits TRBJ2-5 better. The CDR3 contains 16 residues. Germline V gene data show CDR1 as MDHEN and CDR2 as SYDVKM. The DNA for the CDR3 is TGTGCCAGCAGTTTAAAAGGGGCGGGGATCCGAGAGACCCAGTACTTC. It translates to CASSLKGAGIRETQYF.

This clonotype showed up just a few times. This chain links TRBV7-6 with TRBJ2-5, with D perhaps TRBD1 or TRBD2 (6 bases each). The CDR3 contains 19 residues. CDR1 is SGHVS and CDR2 is FNYEAQ in the germline V gene. V lost 3 bases and J 0 bases, leaving 23 bases between the germline ends. The CDR3 nucleotides read TGTGCCAGCAGCTTGGATCCGCGGCTCGGGGGCCGTGACCAAGAGACCCAGTACTTC. Translated, it gives CASSLDPRLGGRDQETQYF.

This clonotype rates as medium-sized. The gene calls are TRBV12-3 or TRBV12-4 and TRBJ2-3, with TRBD2 matching 7 bases. This CDR3 is built from 14 residues. V shed 3 bases, J shed 2 bases, and the junction held 2 bases outside the gene matches. CDR3 DNA sequence: TGTGCCAGCAGTTTGGGGGACTACACAGATACGCAGTATTTT. Translated, it gives CASSLGDYTDTQYF.

The chain uses TRBV7-3 and TRBJ2-3; 12 bases map to TRBD2. V trimming: 6 bases; J trimming: 7 bases; junction bases outside the gene matches: 17. This CDR3 comprises 18 residues. Germline loops: CDR1 SGHTA, CDR2 FQGTGA. The CDR3 coding sequence is TGTGCCAGCAGACCCCCTTCCTTCCTAGCGGGAGGGCCAAATACGCAGTATTTT. Its translation is CASRPPSFLAGGPNTQYF.

This clonotype appeared many times. The chain couples TRBV7-6 to TRBJ2-2; 9 nucleotides agree with TRBD2. Germline CDR1 SGHVS, CDR2 FNYEAQ. Germline trimming cut 5 bases from V and 4 bases from J; bases unmatched to any gene: 11. This CDR3 has 17 amino acids. This CDR3 reads CASSLGGSGSITGELFF. The DNA of the CDR3 is TGTGCCAGCAGCCTCGGTGGTAGCGGGAGTATCACCGGGGAGCTGTTTTTT.

The gene calls are TRBV7-6 and TRBJ2-5; 8 nucleotides line up with TRBD2. CDR1 is SGHVS and CDR2 is FNYEAQ in the germline V gene. The CDR3 runs 17 residues. The trim removed 5 bases at V and 1 base at J, leaving 12 bases unmatched. CDR3 coding DNA: TGTGCCAGCAGCGCGGGGGGCGCGGGCGGGGTCCAAGAGACCCAGTACTTC. It is translated as CASSAGGAGGVQETQYF.

This clonotype was detected only a few times. The chain carries TRBV12-3 or TRBV12-4 and TRBJ2-3; D ambiguous. Trimming removed 8 bases at V and 7 bases at J, with 16 bases between. The CDR3 extends over 13 amino acids. This chain's CDR3 is CASASSGLNTQYF. As DNA, the CDR3 is TGTGCCAGCGCCTCATCCGGGCTAAATACGCAGTATTTT.

The gene calls are TRBV7-2 and TRBJ2-3; weak D call: TRBD2 (6 bases). Germline CDR1 is SGHTA and CDR2 is FQGNSA. The CDR3 has 17 amino acids. Trimming left V 5 bases short and J 6 bases short, with 24 bases between. The CDR3 region has the DNA TGTGCCAGCAGCCCCCACTCTAGCGCCCTAGGAGAGGATACGCAGTATTTT. It translates to CASSPHSSALGEDTQYF. The variable domain in full, with the rest retrieved from reference TRBV7-2 and TRBJ2-3, is GAGVSQSPSNKVTEKGKDVELRCDPISGHTALYWYRQSLGQGLEFLIYFQGNSAPDKSGLPSDRFSAERTGGSVSTLTIQRTQQEDSAVYLCASSPHSSALGEDTQYFGPGTRLTVL.

The chain uses TRBV6-1 and TRBJ2-3; no reliable D call. The CDR3 length is 16 residues. V lost 3 bases, J lost 7 bases, and 20 bases lay in between. Germline loops: CDR1 MNHNS, CDR2 SASEGT. The CDR3 coding sequence is TGTGCCAGCAGTGACTTTGGGCTGTGCTCCAAAAATACGCAGTATTTT. It encodes CASSDFGLCSKNTQYF.

This clonotype was seen at least ten times. The V call is TRBV11-1, the J call TRBJ2-1, with 9 bases lining up with TRBD2. The V gene end was trimmed by 5 bases and the J gene end by 0 bases; junction bases not matched to a gene: 5. From germline, CDR1 is SGHAT and CDR2 FQDESV (reference sequence). The CDR3 totals 16 residues. The CDR3 DNA sequence: TGTGCCAGCAGCCCGCGACTAGCGGTCTCCTACAATGAGCAGTTCTTC. Translation gives CASSPRLAVSYNEQFF.